The 6 T cell receptor beta chains listed next were all sequenced from one sample in a study of early T cells in non-severe SARS-CoV-2 infection. TCRdb processed the 5' RACE reads anew with MiXCR; each CDR3 protein has one entry. The profile shows about 80,000 distinct CDR3 sequences, about 6.5% of them singletons. The material sequenced was whole blood. Every receptor here comes from an adult who was a healthcare worker with PCR-confirmed SARS-CoV-2 infection or an uninfected control (not recorded which).

This rearrangement joins TRBV29-1 to TRBJ1-1; D remains unclear. V was trimmed by 6 bases and J by 2 bases, leaving 16 bases between them. CDR1 and CDR2 from the germline V gene are SQVTM and ANQGSEA. The CDR3 is made up of 14 amino acids. DNA of the CDR3: TGCAGCGTGGATCACGGACGGTTTAACACTGAAGCTTTCTTT. Amino acid sequence: CSVDHGRFNTEAFF. Variable domain in full (rest from reference TRBV29-1 and TRBJ1-1): SAVISQKPSRDICQRGTSLTIQCQVDSQVTMMFWYRQQPGQSLTLIATANQGSEATYESGFVIDKFPISRPNLTFSTLTVSNMSPEDSSIYLCSVDHGRFNTEAFFGQGTRLTVV.

This clonotype occurred many times. The rearrangement links TRBV12-3 or TRBV12-4 to TRBJ2-1; TRBD1 is a possible D gene (6 bases). The ends were cut back, 6 bases at V and 7 bases at J, with 10 bases in the middle. The CDR3 runs to 12 residues. CDR3 residues: CASSPQGNEQFF. The CDR3 DNA reads TGTGCCAGCAGCCCCCAGGGGAATGAGCAGTTCTTC.

This clonotype was observed a few times. The CDR3 here is CASSLWLADYKNEQFF. Here the CDR3 DNA reads TGTGCCAGCAGCTTGTGGCTAGCGGATTACAAGAATGAGCAGTTCTTC. The chain is built from TRBV7-9 and TRBJ2-1, with 7 bases that match TRBD2. The CDR3 length is 16 residues. The germline V gene has CDR1 SEHNR and CDR2 FQNEAQ (reference sequence). J gave up 7 bases and V 3 bases, and 12 bases lay outside the gene matches.

The chain carries TRBV7-9 and TRBJ2-4, with 8 bases lining up with TRBD1. Germline V lookup: CDR1 SEHNR, CDR2 FQNEAQ (reference sequence). Trimming took 3 bases from V and 4 from J; bases not matched to a gene: 2. The length of the CDR3 is 14 residues. This CDR3 reads CASSFGQGKNIQYF. The CDR3 DNA sequence: TGTGCCAGCAGCTTTGGACAGGGTAAAAACATTCAGTACTTC.

This clonotype was observed a few times. This chain joins TRBV11-2 and TRBJ2-1; D may match TRBD1 or TRBD2 (5 bases each). In germline, CDR1 is SGHAT, CDR2 FQNNGV. Trimming took 5 bases from V and 6 from J, leaving 20 bases between them. CDR3 length: 16 amino acids. CDR3 sequence reads: CASSPSLGTSGNEQFF. CDR3 DNA sequence: TGTGCCAGCAGCCCTTCGCTAGGGACGTCGGGCAATGAGCAGTTCTTC.

The chain combines TRBV7-8 with TRBJ2-1; a possible D gene is TRBD2 (6 bases). V was shortened by 5 bases and J by 8 bases, with 19 bases between the two germline ends. CDR3 length equals 15 residues. Per germline, CDR1 SGHVS and CDR2 FQNEAQ. The CDR3 here is CASSKEGLPGDEQFF. In nucleotides, the CDR3 is TGTGCCAGCAGCAAAGAGGGACTCCCTGGCGATGAGCAGTTCTTC.